This section outlines one T cell receptor (beta chain) sequence together with its context. CDR1 and CDR2 (germline): SQVTM, ANQGSEA. This CDR3 is built from 13 residues. J lost 6 bases, V lost 4 bases, and 4 bases had no gene match. Measured with immunoSEQ multiplex PCR; TCRdb has only the in-frame clones, and not every one. The sample consists of some 290,000 clones, 88% of them appearing once. The data derive from a study of blood T cell repertoires in COVID-19. On the study more broadly: From the United States, Italy and Spain came samples of acute and convalescent COVID-19.

The TCR sequence derives from a young woman with COVID-19, enrolled during active disease. Material for sequencing was peripheral blood. The J gene is TRBJ2-7, the V gene TRBV29-1, with 12 bases matching TRBD2. CDR3 DNA: TGCAGCGTTGGACTAGCGGGAGCTGGCGAGCAGTACTTC. Protein: CSVGLAGAGEQYF.